This TCR beta chain derives from a study of blood T cell repertoires in COVID-19. Study-wide context: Acute and convalescent COVID-19 samples came from the United States, Italy and Spain. In each case, the material was cDNA or gDNA derived from T cells, B-cell-depleted T cells, or PBMCs.

Per the study methods: Scientists estimated how many nucleated cells there were by amplifying reference gene primers. Sequencing used immunoSEQ multiplex PCR; TCRdb keeps in-frame clones, though not all of them. Clonal size and the V and J genes are those of that table, whereas D and trimming came from the DNA. The sample records just over 650,000 clones, more than 80% being singletons. V lost 7 bases and J 7 bases, leaving 8 bases between the germline ends. CDR3 length equals 12 residues. The sequenced material came from peripheral blood. The chain is built from TRBV12-3 or TRBV12-4 and TRBJ1-6; D call uncertain. The sequence was obtained from a woman under 30 with acute or convalescent COVID-19. CDR3 DNA sequence: TGTGCCAGCACCGAGGCGAATTCACCCCTCCACTTT. Residues: CASTEANSPLHF.